A selection of T cell receptor beta chains follows, all from one sample in a study of blood T cell repertoires in COVID-19. Sequencing was performed with immunoSEQ multiplex PCR; in TCRdb, only in-frame clones are kept and a portion is missing. The sample yields just over 300,000 clones, approximately 89% seen once. The sequencing input was PBMCs or T cells enriched from blood (not recorded which). Every receptor here comes from a woman aged 40-49 years who had recovered from COVID-19. Each CDR3 is given with its conserved first and last residue. A D gene is named only where the DNA matches it firmly.

J: TRBJ1-2; D: -; V: TRBV20-1; CDR3: CSASRRSDYGYTF
J: TRBJ2-3; D: TRBD1; V: TRBV4-2; CDR3: CASSLGTGTTDTQYF
J: TRBJ1-3; D: -; V: TRBV3-1/TRBV3-2; CDR3: CASNYREQAQNTIYF
J: TRBJ2-5; D: TRBD2; V: TRBV24-1; CDR3: CATSGPSGRQETQYF
J: TRBJ1-5; D: -; V: TRBV10-3; CDR3: CAISGVNQPQHF
J: TRBJ2-6; D: -; V: TRBV18; CDR3: CASSPGLLSSGANVLTF
J: TRBJ2-2; D: -; V: TRBV5-6; CDR3: CASSLPGLITGELFF
J: TRBJ2-7; D: TRBD2; V: TRBV27; CDR3: CASSPTGGPRYEQYF
J: TRBJ1-1; D: -; V: TRBV11-3; CDR3: CASSLVAGYMNTEAFF
J: TRBJ1-5; D: -; V: TRBV18; CDR3: CASSPAQGNQPQHF
J: TRBJ1-5; D: TRBD1; V: TRBV2; CDR3: CASSETTGDQPQHF
J: TRBJ2-7; D: -; V: TRBV4-1; CDR3: CASSPDSYEQYF
J: TRBJ2-7; D: TRBD2; V: TRBV6-1; CDR3: CASSVGSGRAQFYEQYF
J: TRBJ1-3; D: TRBD1; V: TRBV9; CDR3: CASSLRQGPGNTIYF
J: TRBJ1-3; D: TRBD1; V: TRBV19; CDR3: CASSRTGTTSGNTIYF
J: TRBJ1-3; D: -; V: TRBV24-1; CDR3: CATSGTVGNTIYF
J: TRBJ1-2; D: -; V: TRBV12-5; CDR3: CASGRDREGGGYTF
J: TRBJ2-7; D: -; V: TRBV2; CDR3: CASTREFSYEQYF
J: TRBJ2-7; D: -; V: TRBV12-5; CDR3: CASGLGQANNFGEQYF
J: TRBJ2-1; D: TRBD2; V: TRBV18; CDR3: CASSPGLAAKRYEQFF
J: TRBJ2-5; D: TRBD2; V: TRBV30; CDR3: CAWKTSARAGTQYF
J: TRBJ1-4; D: -; V: TRBV7-5; CDR3: CARSSVSSDRWRINEKLFF
J: TRBJ2-1; D: -; V: TRBV19; CDR3: CASSIGYSSYNEQFF
J: TRBJ1-1; D: TRBD1; V: TRBV27; CDR3: CASSETGGTEAFF
J: TRBJ1-2; D: -; V: TRBV7-2; CDR3: CASSLARAEGVVYGYTF
J: TRBJ2-7; D: -; V: TRBV28; CDR3: CASRLDRTSYEQYF
J: TRBJ2-7; D: -; V: TRBV29-1; CDR3: CSVEMALTGEQYF
J: TRBJ2-1; D: -; V: TRBV30; CDR3: CAWEGTSYNEQFF
J: TRBJ1-2; D: -; V: TRBV25-1; CDR3: CASSESVGAWGYTF
J: TRBJ2-3; D: -; V: TRBV5-4; CDR3: CASSLDGTHTDTQYF
J: TRBJ2-3; D: TRBD2; V: TRBV30; CDR3: CAWSLSGGARTDTQYF
J: TRBJ2-7; D: TRBD2; V: TRBV5-4; CDR3: CASSPTSGTYEQYF
J: TRBJ2-7; D: TRBD2; V: TRBV7-2; CDR3: CASSPGLAVGSYEQYF
J: TRBJ1-4; D: TRBD1; V: TRBV5-1; CDR3: CASSVDRGANEKLFF
J: TRBJ2-2; D: -; V: TRBV19; CDR3: CASKIGILTGELFF
J: TRBJ1-1; D: TRBD1; V: TRBV28; CDR3: CASSSWDRGSTEAFF
J: TRBJ2-7; D: TRBD2; V: TRBV7-3; CDR3: CASSLLGLSSEQYF
J: TRBJ2-7; D: -; V: TRBV9; CDR3: CASSVATGTYDEQYF
J: TRBJ1-3; D: -; V: TRBV15; CDR3: CATSRNPPGVRGTIYF
J: TRBJ1-1; D: -; V: TRBV18; CDR3: CASSSDKNTEAFF
J: TRBJ1-1; D: TRBD1; V: TRBV6-2/TRBV6-3; CDR3: CASSSTGGGGTEAFF
J: TRBJ2-7; D: -; V: TRBV5-1; CDR3: CASSLSGLSYEQYF
J: TRBJ1-3; D: TRBD1; V: TRBV2; CDR3: CASSDTGGTNTIYF
J: TRBJ2-7; D: TRBD1; V: TRBV6-5; CDR3: CASSIQGAPAYEQYF
J: TRBJ2-7; D: TRBD1; V: TRBV10-3; CDR3: CAISESTSGTGSYEQYF
J: TRBJ1-6; D: -; V: TRBV27; CDR3: CASSSSLADSPLHF
J: TRBJ2-7; D: -; V: TRBV15; CDR3: CATSRVSGYEQYF
J: TRBJ2-7; D: -; V: TRBV7-6; CDR3: CASSLVSGLTYEQYF
J: TRBJ2-7; D: -; V: TRBV9; CDR3: CASSVKGGALYEQYF
J: TRBJ2-1; D: TRBD2; V: TRBV7-9; CDR3: CASSLLAGGRVEQFF
J: TRBJ1-1; D: TRBD1; V: TRBV27; CDR3: CASREQRTGGYTEAFF
J: TRBJ2-5; D: -; V: TRBV6-2/TRBV6-3; CDR3: CASSYSKRWGEETQYF
J: TRBJ2-5; D: TRBD2; V: TRBV7-9; CDR3: CASSPVAGSRKETQYF
J: TRBJ1-1; D: TRBD1; V: TRBV25-1; CDR3: CASSPLGQDTEAFF
J: TRBJ2-7; D: -; V: TRBV27; CDR3: CASSSTGLGAYEQYF